The 4 T cell receptor beta chains reported below all come from one sample, sequenced in a study of beta chain features in type 1 diabetes. Expressed TCRB transcripts were sequenced after all isolated RNA was converted to cDNA. TCRdb keeps only in-frame clones here, not all; method: immunoSEQ multiplex PCR. The sample consists of roughly 140,000 clones, around 51% of them appearing once. Sequenced material: Tregs from blood. The receptors originated from a man aged 18 to 30 in good health.

The chain uses TRBV27 and TRBJ2-1; no definite D call. There are 13 residues in the CDR3. V lost 5 bases to trimming and J lost 2 bases, with 7 bases between them. Germline assignment: CDR1 MNHEY and CDR2 SMNVEV (reference sequence). CDR3 coding DNA: TGTGCCAGCAGTGTCCTACCCTACAATGAGCAGTTCTTC. As protein: CASSVLPYNEQFF.

The chain uses TRBV10-3 and TRBJ2-7, with 11 bases lining up with TRBD2. Germline trimming cut 6 bases from V and 3 bases from J; bases unmatched to any gene: 4. Germline-derived CDR1 and CDR2 are ENHRY and SYGVKD. The CDR3 consists of 14 residues. The CDR3 region has the DNA TGTGCCATCAGCGCTAGCGGGGGGATCTACGAGCAGTACTTC. It encodes CAISASGGIYEQYF.

The chain carries TRBV6-5 and TRBJ2-3; TRBD1 might be the D (5 bases). Per the germline V gene, CDR1 is MNHEY and CDR2 is SVGAGI. The CDR3 has 14 residues. V shed 0 bases and J shed 7 bases, with 11 bases lying between them. The CDR3 DNA follows: TGTGCCAGCAGTTACTCGGCCAGGGCAAATACGCAGTATTTT. As protein: CASSYSARANTQYF.

This clone has just a few counts. The rearrangement links TRBV28 to TRBJ2-2, with D uncertain. V shed 5 bases and J shed 5 bases, with 6 bases lying between them. The CDR3 covers 12 residues. CDR1 MDHEN and CDR2 SYDVKM come from the germline V gene. The CDR3 spells CASSLQTGELFF. The CDR3 DNA sequence: TGTGCCAGCAGTCTACAGACCGGGGAGCTGTTTTTT.